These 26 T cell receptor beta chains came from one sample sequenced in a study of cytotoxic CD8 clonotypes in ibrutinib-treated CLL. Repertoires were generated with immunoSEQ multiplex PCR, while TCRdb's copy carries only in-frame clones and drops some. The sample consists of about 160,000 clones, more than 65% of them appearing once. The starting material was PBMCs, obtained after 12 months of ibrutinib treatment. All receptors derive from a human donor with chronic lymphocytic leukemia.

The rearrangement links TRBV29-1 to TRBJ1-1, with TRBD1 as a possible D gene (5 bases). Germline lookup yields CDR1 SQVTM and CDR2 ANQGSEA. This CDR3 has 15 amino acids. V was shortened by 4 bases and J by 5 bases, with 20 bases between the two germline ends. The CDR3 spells CSVGVTWRGETEAFF. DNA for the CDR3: TGCAGCGTTGGGGTCACGTGGAGGGGTGAGACTGAAGCTTTCTTT.

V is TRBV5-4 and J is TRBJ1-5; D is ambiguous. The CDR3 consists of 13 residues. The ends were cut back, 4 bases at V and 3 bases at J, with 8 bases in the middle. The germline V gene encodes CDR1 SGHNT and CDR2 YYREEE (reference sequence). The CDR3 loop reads CASSQDNNQPQHF. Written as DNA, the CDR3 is TGTGCCAGCAGCCAAGACAACAATCAGCCCCAGCATTTT.

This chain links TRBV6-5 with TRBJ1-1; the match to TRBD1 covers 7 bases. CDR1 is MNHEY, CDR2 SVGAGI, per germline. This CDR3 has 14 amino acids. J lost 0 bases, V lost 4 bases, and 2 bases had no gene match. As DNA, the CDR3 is TGTGCCAGCAGTTCGGGACAGTTGAACACTGAAGCTTTCTTT. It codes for CASSSGQLNTEAFF.

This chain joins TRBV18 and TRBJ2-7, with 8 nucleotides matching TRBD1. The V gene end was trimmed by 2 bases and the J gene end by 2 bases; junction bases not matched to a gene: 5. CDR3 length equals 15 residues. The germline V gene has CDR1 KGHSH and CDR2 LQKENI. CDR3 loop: CASSPLGRGPYEQYF. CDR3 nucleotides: TGTGCCAGCTCACCATTGGGCAGGGGGCCCTACGAGCAGTACTTC. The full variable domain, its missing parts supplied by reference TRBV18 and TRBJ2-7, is NAGVMQNPRHLVRRRGQEARLRCSPMKGHSHVYWYRQLPEEGLKFMVYLQKENIIDESGMPKERFSAEFPKEGPSILRIQQVVRGDSAAYFCASSPLGRGPYEQYFGPGTRLTVT.

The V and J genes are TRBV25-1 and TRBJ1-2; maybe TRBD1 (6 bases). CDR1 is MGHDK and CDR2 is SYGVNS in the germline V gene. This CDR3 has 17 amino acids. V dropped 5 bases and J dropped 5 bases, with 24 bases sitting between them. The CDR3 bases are TGTGCCAGCAGTTCTGCCCCCGGACAGCAAGCGAGATATGGCTACACCTTC. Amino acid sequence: CASSSAPGQQARYGYTF.

CDR3 amino acids: CASSYPDRGGYTF. CDR3 nucleotides: TGTGCCAGCAGTTACCCGGACAGGGGTGGCTACACCTTC. V and J are TRBV6-6 and TRBJ1-2, with 9 bases that match TRBD1. Unmatched junction bases numbered 2, after V lost 2 bases and J lost 7 bases. The germline gives CDR1 MNHNY, CDR2 SVGAGI (reference sequence). The CDR3 covers 13 residues.

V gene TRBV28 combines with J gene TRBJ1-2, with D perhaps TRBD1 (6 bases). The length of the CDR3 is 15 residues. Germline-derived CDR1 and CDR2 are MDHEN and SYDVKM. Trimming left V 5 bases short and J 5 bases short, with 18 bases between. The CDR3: CASSPTPGQIYGYTF. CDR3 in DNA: TGTGCCAGCAGTCCTACCCCAGGACAGATATATGGCTACACCTTC.

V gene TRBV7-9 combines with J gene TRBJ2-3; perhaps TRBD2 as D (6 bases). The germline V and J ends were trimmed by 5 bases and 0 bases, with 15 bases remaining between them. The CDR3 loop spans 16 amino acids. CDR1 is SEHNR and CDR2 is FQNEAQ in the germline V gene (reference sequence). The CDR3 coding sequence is TGTGCCAGCAGCCCCGGGGTAGCGGCTAGCACAGATACGCAGTATTTT. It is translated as CASSPGVAASTDTQYF.

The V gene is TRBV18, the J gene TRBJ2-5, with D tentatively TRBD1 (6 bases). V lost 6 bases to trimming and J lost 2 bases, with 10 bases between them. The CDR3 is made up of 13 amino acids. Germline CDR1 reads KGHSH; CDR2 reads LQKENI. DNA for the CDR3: TGTGCCAGCTCGCCCGGACAGCAAGAGACCCAGTACTTC. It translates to CASSPGQQETQYF.

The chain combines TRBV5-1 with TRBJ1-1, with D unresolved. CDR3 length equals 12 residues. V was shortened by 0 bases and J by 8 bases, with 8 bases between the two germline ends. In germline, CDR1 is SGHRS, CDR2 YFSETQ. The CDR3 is CASSLDRSEAFF. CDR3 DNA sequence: TGCGCCAGCAGCTTGGATAGGTCAGAAGCTTTCTTT.

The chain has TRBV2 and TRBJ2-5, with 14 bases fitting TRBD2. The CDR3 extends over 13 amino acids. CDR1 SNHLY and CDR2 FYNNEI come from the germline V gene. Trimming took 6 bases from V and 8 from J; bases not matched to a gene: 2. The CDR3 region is CASRGLAGVTQYF. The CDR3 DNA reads TGTGCCAGCAGGGGACTAGCGGGAGTAACCCAGTACTTC.

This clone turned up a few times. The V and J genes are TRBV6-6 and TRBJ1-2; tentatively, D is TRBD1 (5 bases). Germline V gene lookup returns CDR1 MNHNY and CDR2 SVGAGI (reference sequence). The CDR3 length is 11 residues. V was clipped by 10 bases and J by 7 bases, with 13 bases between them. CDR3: CATNPGFGYTF. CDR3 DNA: TGTGCCACCAACCCAGGGTTTGGCTACACCTTC.

DNA for the CDR3: TGTGCCAGCACAAGTGGCACAACCTACGAGCAGTACTTC. It yields the protein CASTSGTTYEQYF. The V call is TRBV28, the J call TRBJ2-7; D is unresolved. The ends were cut back, 7 bases at V and 2 bases at J, with 12 bases in the middle. CDR3 length: 13 residues. Germline CDR1 reads MDHEN; CDR2 reads SYDVKM.

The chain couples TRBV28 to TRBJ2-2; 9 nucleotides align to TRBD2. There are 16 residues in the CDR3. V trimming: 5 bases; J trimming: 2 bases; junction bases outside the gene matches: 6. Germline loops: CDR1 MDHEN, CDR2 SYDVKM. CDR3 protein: CASSTGLASNTGELFF. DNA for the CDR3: TGTGCCAGCAGTACCGGACTAGCGTCTAACACCGGGGAGCTGTTTTTT.

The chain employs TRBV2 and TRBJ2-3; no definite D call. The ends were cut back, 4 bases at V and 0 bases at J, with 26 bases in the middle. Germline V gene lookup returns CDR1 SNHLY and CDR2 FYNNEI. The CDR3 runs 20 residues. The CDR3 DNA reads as TGTGCCAGCAGTGTAGGTCATGGAACATCCCCTGGCTATAGCACAGATACGCAGTATTTT. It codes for CASSVGHGTSPGYSTDTQYF.

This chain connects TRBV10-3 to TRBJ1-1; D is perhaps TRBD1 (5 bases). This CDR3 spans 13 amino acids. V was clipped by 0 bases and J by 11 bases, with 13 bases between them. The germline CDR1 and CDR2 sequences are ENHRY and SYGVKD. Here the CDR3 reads CAISESQGSGAFF. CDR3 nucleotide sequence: TGTGCCATCAGTGAGTCGCAGGGTTCGGGGGCTTTCTTT.

The CDR3 bases are TGTGCCAGCAGCCCCCGGGCAGGCCGCACGACGAACACTGAAGCTTTCTTT. It encodes CASSPRAGRTTNTEAFF. This chain connects TRBV7-9 to TRBJ1-1; D not resolved. Germline V gene data show CDR1 as SEHNR and CDR2 as FQNEAQ (reference sequence). V was pared by 5 bases and J by 1 base, with 20 bases between. The CDR3 runs 17 residues.

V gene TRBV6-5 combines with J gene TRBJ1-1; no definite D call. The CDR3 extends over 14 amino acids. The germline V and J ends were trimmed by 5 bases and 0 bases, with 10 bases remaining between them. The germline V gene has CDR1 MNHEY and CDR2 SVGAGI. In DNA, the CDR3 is TGTGCCAGCAGTGCTCACAGCATGAACACTGAAGCTTTCTTT. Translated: CASSAHSMNTEAFF.

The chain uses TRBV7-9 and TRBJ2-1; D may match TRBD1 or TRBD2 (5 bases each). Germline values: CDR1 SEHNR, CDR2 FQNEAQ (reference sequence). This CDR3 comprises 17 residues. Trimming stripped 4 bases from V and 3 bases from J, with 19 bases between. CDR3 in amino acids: CASSSHGDPKYYNEQFF. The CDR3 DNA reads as TGTGCCAGCAGCTCCCACGGGGACCCTAAATACTACAATGAGCAGTTCTTC.

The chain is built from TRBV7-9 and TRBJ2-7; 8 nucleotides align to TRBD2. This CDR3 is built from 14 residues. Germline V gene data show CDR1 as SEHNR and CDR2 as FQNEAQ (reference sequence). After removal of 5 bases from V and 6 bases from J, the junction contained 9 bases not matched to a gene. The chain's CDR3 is CASSLQRERTEQYF. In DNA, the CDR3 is TGTGCCAGCAGCCTTCAGCGGGAGAGGACCGAGCAGTACTTC.

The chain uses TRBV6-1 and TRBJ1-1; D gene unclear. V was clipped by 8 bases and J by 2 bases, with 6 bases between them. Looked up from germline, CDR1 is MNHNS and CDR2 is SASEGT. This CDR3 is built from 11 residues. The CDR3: CASRINTEAFF. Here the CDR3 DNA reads TGTGCCAGCCGCATTAACACTGAAGCTTTCTTT.

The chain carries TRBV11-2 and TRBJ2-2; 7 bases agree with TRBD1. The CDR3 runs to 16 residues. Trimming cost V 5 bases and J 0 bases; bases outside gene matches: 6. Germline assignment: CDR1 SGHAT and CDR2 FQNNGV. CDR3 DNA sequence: TGTGCCAGCAGCCTATACAGGGGAGCGAACACCGGGGAGCTGTTTTTT. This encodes CASSLYRGANTGELFF.

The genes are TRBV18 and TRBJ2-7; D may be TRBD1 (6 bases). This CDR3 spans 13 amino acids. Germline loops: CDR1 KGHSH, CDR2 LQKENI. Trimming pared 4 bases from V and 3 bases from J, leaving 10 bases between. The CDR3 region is CASSRTTGYEQYF. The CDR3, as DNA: TGTGCCAGCTCACGGACGACAGGCTACGAGCAGTACTTC.

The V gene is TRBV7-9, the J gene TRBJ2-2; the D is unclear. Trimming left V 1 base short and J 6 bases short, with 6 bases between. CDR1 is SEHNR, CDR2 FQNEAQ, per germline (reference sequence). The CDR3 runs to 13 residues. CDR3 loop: CASSLGQAGELFF. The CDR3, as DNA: TGTGCCAGCAGCTTAGGTCAAGCCGGGGAGCTGTTTTTT.

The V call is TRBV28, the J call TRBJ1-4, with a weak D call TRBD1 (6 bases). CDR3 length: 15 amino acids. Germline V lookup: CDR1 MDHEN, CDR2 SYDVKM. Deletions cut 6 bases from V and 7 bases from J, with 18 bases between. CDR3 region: CASSWTARGSEKLFF. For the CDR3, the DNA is TGTGCCAGCAGCTGGACGGCCAGGGGTAGTGAAAAACTGTTTTTT.

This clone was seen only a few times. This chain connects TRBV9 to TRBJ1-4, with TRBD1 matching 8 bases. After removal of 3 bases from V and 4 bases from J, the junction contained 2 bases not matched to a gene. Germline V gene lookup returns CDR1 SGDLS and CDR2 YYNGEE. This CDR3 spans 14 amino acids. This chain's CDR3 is CASSAGQGNEKLFF. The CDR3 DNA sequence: TGTGCCAGCAGCGCCGGACAGGGTAATGAAAAACTGTTTTTT.